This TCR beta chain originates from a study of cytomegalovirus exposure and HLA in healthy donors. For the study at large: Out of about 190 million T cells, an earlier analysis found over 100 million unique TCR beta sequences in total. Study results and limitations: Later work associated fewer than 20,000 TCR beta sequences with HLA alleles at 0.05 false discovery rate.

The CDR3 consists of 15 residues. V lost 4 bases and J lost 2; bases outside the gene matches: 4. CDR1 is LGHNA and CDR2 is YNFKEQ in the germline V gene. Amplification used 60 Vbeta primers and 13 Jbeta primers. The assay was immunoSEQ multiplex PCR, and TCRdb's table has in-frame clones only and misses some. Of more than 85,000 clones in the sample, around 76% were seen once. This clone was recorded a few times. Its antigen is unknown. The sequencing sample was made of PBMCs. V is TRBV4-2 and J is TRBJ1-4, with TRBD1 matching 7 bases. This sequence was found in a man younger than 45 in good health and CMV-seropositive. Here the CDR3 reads CASSPQQGTNEKLFF. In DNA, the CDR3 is TGTGCCAGCAGCCCCCAACAGGGGACTAATGAAAAACTGTTTTTT.